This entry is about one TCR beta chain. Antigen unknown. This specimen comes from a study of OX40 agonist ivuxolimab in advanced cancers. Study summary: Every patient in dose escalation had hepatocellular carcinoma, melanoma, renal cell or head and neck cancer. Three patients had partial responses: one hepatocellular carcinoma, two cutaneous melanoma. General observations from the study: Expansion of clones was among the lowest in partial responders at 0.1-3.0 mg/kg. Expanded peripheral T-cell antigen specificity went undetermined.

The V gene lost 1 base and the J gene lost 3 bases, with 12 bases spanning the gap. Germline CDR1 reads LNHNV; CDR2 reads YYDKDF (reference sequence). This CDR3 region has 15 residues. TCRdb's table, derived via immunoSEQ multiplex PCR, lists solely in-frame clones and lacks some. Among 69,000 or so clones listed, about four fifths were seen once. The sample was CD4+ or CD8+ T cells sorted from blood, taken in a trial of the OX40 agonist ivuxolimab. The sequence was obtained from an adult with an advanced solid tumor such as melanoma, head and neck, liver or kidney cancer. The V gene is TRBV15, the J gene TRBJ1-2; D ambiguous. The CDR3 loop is CATSRGGIGDYGYTF. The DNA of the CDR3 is TGTGCCACCAGCAGAGGTGGAATCGGAGACTATGGCTACACCTTC.